The sequence of this T cell receptor beta chain was determined in a study of Ad26.COV2.S vaccination and SARS-CoV-2 variants. At the level of the study: Each vaccinee took Ad26.COV2.S intramuscularly, once or twice 56 days apart.

The study, taken as a whole, reports: Breadth and depth estimates from TCRs may understate total T cell responses. Vaccinated individuals (as opposed to placebo recipients) had higher spike-specific TCR breadth.

Sequencing used immunoSEQ multiplex PCR; TCRdb keeps in-frame clones, though not all of them. This table holds 440,000 or so clones, approximately 92% found once. This clone was observed a handful of times. Its antigen is undetermined. The treatment: approximately 18 received Ad26.COV2.S at low or high dose, single or two shots; about 5 received placebo; per-sample allocation not given. Day 63 after the first injection of vaccine or placebo was the sampling time. This CDR3 region has 10 residues. The V end was cut by 8 bases, the J end by 6 bases, with 7 bases between. This rearrangement joins TRBV12-3 or TRBV12-4 to TRBJ1-2; D remains ambiguous. The sequencing used peripheral blood, collected in a trial of Ad26.COV2.S vaccine versus placebo. This TCR was recovered from a person aged 18 to 65 who received the Ad26.COV2.S COVID-19 vaccine or a placebo. CDR3 sequence: CASDGDGYTF. CDR3 in DNA: TGTGCCAGCGATGGGGATGGCTACACCTTC.